This T cell receptor (beta chain) was sequenced during a study of glioma-infiltrating T cells. Study-level results: Above-expected tissue-blood divergence occurred in all gliomas, most in low-grade ones.

The germline V gene has CDR1 LNHNV and CDR2 YYDKDF (reference sequence). Trimming cost V 0 bases and J 3 bases, with 9 bases left between them. The CDR3 spans 14 residues. This clonotype was picked up many times. Its target is not known. Using RNA template, CDR3s of TCR alpha and beta were amplified with iRepertoire arm-PCR. MiXCR, run by TCRdb on the multiplex PCR reads, gives a single entry per CDR3 protein. The data hold around 170,000 distinct CDR3 sequences, with more than 35% observed a single time. Sequencing was carried out using glioma tissue, nonneoplastic brain tissue, or PBMCs (not recorded which). The genes are TRBV15 and TRBJ2-7; D is unresolved. The receptor was isolated from a human donor with low-grade glioma or glioblastoma, undergoing nonglioma brain surgery, or in good health (not recorded which). The DNA of the CDR3 is TGTGCCACCAGCAGAGATATGCTAGTCTACGAGCAGTACTTC. Translating gives CATSRDMLVYEQYF.